This TCR beta chain was captured in a study of blood T cell repertoires in COVID-19 (dated by TCRdb to 2020 to 2021). General notes on the study: Collaborator samples came from the United States, Italy and Spain and covered acute and convalescent phases of COVID-19. The material from the prospective study consisted of cDNA or gDNA derived from T cells, B-cell-depleted T cells, or PBMCs. Deeply sampled blood TCRbeta repertoires from subjects exposed to, actively infected with, or recovered from COVID-19 were included in the dataset. The repertoires were made available in a free public database intended to serve as a resource for research on the immune response to SARS-CoV-2. Samples were obtained from the ongoing ImmuneRACE study (first 160 participants) and from 1,000 to 1,500 subjects provided by 6 global collaborators. Nearly every sample came with metadata listing a de-identified subject ID, COVID-19 status, age in years and sex. Where available, HLA class I and class II types were taken from metadata supplied by the sample provider and were not determined by assay-based typing.

The collaborating institutions used their own protocols to collect whole blood in K2EDTA tubes. Collaborator samples were shipped for TCRbeta analysis as frozen whole blood, isolated PBMCs, or DNA extracted from either sample type. Broad study findings and their caveats: The amount of clinical and demographic metadata varied by source and participant and was provided uncurated.

The immunoSEQ Assay, a bias-controlled multiplex PCR, was used to amplify TCRbeta CDR3 regions from genomic DNA. In the authors' own workflow: The number of nucleated cells in each sample was estimated by amplification of reference gene primers within the assay. To quantify the absolute abundance of each unique TCRbeta CDR3 rearrangement, sequence reads were collapsed and filtered. For each sample, productive Simpson clonality was calculated by taking the square root of Simpson's diversity index across productive rearrangements. Not all clones reach the TCRdb copy of this immuneACCESS table, which keeps in-frame sequences only. Checked studies attribute under half of the gap to unresolved V genes and leave the rest unexplained. That table supplies the V and J calls and clone size; D and trimming were determined from the DNA. The sample data list about 140,000 clones, and around 90% of these were observed just once. Over 9.5% of the sample goes to the ten largest clones.

Details on this clone: The antigen it binds to is not known. The sample holds no much larger clone one base away, and base qualities are not on file.

The CDR3 runs 14 amino acids, cysteine and phenylalanine included. CDR3 DNA only is kept here, 42 bases in frame from base 1. Trimming takes 4 bases from V and 3 bases from J, and the germline ends sit 11 bases apart. From a lookup of the germline V gene (reference sequence), CDR1 and CDR2 are SGHKS and YYEKEE. The sequence was collected from a man between 60 and 75 years old with active or convalescent COVID-19. This chain is built from TRBV5-5 and TRBJ2-1, with a tentative D gene TRBD1 over 6 matching bases. The sample consisted of peripheral blood. The base sequence is TGTGCCAGCAGCGCAGGACAGCACTACAATGAGCAGTTCTTC. Its product reads: CASSAGQHYNEQFF.